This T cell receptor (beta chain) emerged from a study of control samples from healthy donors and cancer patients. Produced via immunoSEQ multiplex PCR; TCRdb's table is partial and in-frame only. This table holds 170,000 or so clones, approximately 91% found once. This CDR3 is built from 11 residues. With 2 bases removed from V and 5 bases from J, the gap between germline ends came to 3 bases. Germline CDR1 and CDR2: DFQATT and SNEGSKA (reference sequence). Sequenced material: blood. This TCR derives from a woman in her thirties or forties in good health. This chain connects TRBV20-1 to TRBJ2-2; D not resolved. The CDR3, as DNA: TGCAGTGCTAGACAGACCGGGGAGCTGTTTTTT. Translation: CSARQTGELFF.